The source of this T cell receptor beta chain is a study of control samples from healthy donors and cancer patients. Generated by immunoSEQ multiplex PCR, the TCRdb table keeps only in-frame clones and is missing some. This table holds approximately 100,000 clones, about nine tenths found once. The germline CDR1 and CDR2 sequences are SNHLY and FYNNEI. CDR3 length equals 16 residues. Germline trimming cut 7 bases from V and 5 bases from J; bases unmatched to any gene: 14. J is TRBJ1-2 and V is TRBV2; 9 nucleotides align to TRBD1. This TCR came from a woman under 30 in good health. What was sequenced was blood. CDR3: CASTGLGTGMVYGYTF. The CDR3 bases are TGTGCCAGCACCGGTCTCGGGACAGGGATGGTGTATGGCTACACCTTC.